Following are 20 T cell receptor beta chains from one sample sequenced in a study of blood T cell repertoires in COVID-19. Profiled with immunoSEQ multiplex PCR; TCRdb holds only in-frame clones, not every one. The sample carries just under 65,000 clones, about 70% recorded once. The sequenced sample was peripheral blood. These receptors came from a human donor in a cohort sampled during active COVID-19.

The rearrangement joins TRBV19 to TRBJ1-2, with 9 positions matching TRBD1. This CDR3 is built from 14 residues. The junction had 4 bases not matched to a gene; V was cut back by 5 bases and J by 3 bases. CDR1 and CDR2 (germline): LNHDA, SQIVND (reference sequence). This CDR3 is CASSQDRGYYGYTF. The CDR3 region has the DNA TGTGCCAGTAGTCAGGACAGGGGATACTATGGCTACACCTTC.

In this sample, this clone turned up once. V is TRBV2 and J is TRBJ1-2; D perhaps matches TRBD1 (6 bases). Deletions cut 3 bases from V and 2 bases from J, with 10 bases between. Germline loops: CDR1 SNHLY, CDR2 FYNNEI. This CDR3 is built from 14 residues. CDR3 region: CASSDTGWNYGYTF. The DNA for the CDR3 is TGTGCCAGCAGTGATACAGGGTGGAACTATGGCTACACCTTC.

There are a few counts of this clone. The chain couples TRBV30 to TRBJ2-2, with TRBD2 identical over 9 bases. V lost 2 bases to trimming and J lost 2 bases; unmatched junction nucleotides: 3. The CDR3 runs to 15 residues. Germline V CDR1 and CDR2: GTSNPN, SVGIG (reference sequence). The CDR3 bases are TGTGCCTGGAGTCCTAGCGGGGTAAACACCGGGGAGCTGTTTTTT. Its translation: CAWSPSGVNTGELFF.

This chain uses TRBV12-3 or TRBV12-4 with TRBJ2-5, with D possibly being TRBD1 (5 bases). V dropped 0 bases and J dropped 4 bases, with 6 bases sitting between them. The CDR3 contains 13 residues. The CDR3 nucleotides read TGTGCCAGCAGTTTAGCGCAGGGAGAGACCCAGTACTTC. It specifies CASSLAQGETQYF.

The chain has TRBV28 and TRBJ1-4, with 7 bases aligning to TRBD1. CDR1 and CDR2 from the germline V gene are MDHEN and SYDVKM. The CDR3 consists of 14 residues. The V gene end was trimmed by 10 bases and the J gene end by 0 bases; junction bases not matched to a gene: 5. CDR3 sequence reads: CATTQGATNEKLFF. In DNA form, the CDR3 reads TGTGCCACCACCCAGGGGGCAACTAATGAAAAACTGTTTTTT.

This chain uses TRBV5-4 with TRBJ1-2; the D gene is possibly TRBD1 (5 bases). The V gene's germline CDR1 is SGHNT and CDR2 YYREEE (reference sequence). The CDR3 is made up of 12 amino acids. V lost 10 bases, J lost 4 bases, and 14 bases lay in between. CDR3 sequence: CAGADSVYGYTF. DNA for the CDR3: TGTGCCGGAGCTGACAGCGTCTATGGCTACACCTTC.

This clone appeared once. CDR3 residues: CASSLGGQVGSPLHF. The DNA for the CDR3 is TGTGCCAGCAGCTTGGGGGGACAGGTTGGGTCACCCCTCCACTTT. V usage is TRBV5-4 and J usage is TRBJ1-6; TRBD1 matches at 8 bases. The junction had 6 bases not matched to a gene; V was cut back by 0 bases and J by 10 bases. Germline CDR1 is SGHNT and CDR2 is YYREEE (reference sequence). This CDR3 has 15 residues.

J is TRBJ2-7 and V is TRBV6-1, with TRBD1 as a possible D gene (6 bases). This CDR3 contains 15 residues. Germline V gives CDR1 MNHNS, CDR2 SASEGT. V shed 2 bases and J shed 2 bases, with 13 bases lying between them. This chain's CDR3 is CASSETWGLTYEQYF. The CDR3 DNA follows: TGTGCCAGCAGTGAAACATGGGGGCTAACCTACGAGCAGTACTTC.

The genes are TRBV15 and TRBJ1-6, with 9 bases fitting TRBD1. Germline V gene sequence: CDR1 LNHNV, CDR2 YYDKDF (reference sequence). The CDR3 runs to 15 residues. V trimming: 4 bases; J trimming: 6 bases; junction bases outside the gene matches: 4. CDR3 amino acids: CATSMEGQGNSPLHF. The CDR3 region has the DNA TGTGCCACCAGCATGGAGGGACAGGGTAATTCACCCCTCCACTTT.

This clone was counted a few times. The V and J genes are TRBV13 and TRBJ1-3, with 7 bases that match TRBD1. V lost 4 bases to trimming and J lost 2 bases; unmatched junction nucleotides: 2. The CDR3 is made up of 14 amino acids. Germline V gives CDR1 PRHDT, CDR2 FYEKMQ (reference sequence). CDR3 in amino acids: CASSSTGTGNTIYF. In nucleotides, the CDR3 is TGTGCCAGCAGCTCGACAGGGACTGGAAACACCATATATTTT. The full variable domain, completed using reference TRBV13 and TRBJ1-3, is AAGVIQSPRHLIKEKRETATLKCYPIPRHDTVYWYQQGPGQDPQFLISFYEKMQSDKGSIPDRFSAQQFSDYHSELNMSSLELGDSALYFCASSSTGTGNTIYFGEGSWLTVV.

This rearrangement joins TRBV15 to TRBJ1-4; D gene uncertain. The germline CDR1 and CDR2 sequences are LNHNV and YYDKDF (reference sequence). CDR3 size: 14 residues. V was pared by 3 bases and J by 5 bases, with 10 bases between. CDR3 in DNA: TGTGCCACCAGCAGGGAGGGTTTGAATGAAAAACTGTTTTTT. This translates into CATSREGLNEKLFF.

The CDR3 is CASSYGLAGGTDIQYF. Here the CDR3 DNA reads TGTGCCAGCAGTTACGGGCTAGCGGGGGGGACGGACATTCAGTACTTC. This chain connects TRBV6-5 to TRBJ2-4, with TRBD2 identical over 12 bases. Per the germline V gene, CDR1 is MNHEY and CDR2 is SVGAGI. Trimming at V came to 2 bases and at J to 8 bases, leaving 7 bases not matched to a gene. This CDR3 contains 16 residues.

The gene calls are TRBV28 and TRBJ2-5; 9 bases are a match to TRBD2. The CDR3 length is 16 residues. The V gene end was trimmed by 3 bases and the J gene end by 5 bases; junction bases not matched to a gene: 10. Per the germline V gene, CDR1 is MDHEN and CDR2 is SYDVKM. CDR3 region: CASSFGSSGVGETQYF. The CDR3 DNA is TGTGCCAGCAGTTTTGGTTCTAGCGGGGTAGGGGAGACCCAGTACTTC.

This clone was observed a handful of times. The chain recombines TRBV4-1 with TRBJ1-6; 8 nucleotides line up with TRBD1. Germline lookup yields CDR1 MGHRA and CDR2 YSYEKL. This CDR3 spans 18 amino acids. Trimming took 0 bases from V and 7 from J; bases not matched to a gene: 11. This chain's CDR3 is CASSQDPPGTGGNSPLHF. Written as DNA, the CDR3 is TGCGCCAGCAGCCAAGATCCCCCCGGGACAGGTGGCAATTCACCCCTCCACTTT.

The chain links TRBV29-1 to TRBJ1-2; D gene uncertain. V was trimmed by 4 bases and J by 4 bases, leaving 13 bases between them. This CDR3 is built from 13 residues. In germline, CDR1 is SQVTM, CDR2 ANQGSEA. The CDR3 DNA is TGCAGCGTTGCTACGGGTACTTTCTATGGCTACACCTTC. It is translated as CSVATGTFYGYTF.

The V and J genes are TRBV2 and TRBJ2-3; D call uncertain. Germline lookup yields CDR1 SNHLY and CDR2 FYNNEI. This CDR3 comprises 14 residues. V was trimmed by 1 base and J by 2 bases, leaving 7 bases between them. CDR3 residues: CASSEGRLTDTQYF. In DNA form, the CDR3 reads TGTGCCAGCAGTGAAGGCAGGCTCACAGATACGCAGTATTTT.

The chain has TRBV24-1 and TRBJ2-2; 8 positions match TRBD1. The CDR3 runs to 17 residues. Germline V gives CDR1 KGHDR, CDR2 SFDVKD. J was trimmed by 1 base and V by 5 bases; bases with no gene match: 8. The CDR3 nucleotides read TGTGCCACCAGTGCGTCAGGGGGCCCATTGAACACCGGGGAGCTGTTTTTT. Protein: CATSASGGPLNTGELFF.

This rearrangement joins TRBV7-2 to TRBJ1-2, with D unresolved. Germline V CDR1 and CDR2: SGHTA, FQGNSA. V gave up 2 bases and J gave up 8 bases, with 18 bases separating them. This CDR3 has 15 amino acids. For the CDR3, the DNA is TGTGCCAGCAGCTTACCCGGAGGAGTTGGTTACGGCTACACCTTC. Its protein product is CASSLPGGVGYGYTF.

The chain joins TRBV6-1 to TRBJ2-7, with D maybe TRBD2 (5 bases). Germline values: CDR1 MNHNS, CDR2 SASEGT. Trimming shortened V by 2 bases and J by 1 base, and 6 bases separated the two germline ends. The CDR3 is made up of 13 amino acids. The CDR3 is CASSERGSYEQYF. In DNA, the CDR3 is TGTGCCAGCAGTGAACGGGGTTCCTACGAGCAGTACTTC.

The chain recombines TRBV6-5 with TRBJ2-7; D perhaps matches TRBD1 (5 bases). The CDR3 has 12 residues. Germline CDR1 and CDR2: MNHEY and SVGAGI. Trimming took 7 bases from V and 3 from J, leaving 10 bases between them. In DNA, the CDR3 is TGTGCCAGCAATTCTCAGGGCTACGAGCAGTACTTC. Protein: CASNSQGYEQYF.